One sample yielded the 25 T cell receptor beta chains listed below, sequenced in a study of CD8 T cells in ankylosing spondylitis. TCRdb reprocessed the 5' RACE reads with MiXCR, giving one entry per CDR3 protein. The data hold 250,000 to 400,000 distinct CDR3 sequences, with roughly 10% observed a single time. Sequenced input: blood, either unsorted or a sorted T cell fraction (not recorded which). The receptor set was obtained from a female donor with ankylosing spondylitis or in good health (not recorded which).

V usage is TRBV6-4 and J usage is TRBJ2-3, with D possibly TRBD2 on 6 matching bases. The CDR3 spans 15 residues. Germline V gene lookup returns CDR1 MRHNA and CDR2 SNTAGT. V lost 7 bases to trimming and J lost 0 bases, with 14 bases between them. The CDR3 DNA sequence: TGTGCCAGCAAGTCGACGGGGACTAGCACAGATACGCAGTATTTT. Translated, it gives CASKSTGTSTDTQYF.

The V gene is TRBV27, the J gene TRBJ1-4; 7 nucleotides match TRBD1. The CDR3 totals 15 residues. Trimming removed 6 bases from V and 4 bases from J; junction bases left unmatched: 8. CDR1 MNHEY and CDR2 SMNVEV come from the germline V gene (reference sequence). CDR3 sequence: CASRQLGTVNEKLFF. The CDR3 DNA reads TGTGCCAGCAGACAACTCGGGACAGTTAATGAAAAACTGTTTTTT.

This clonotype was picked up a small number of times. CDR3 in DNA: TGTGCCAGCAGTGAACAGGGGTCGTTGGACGAGCAGTACTTC. Translating gives CASSEQGSLDEQYF. This chain joins TRBV6-1 and TRBJ2-7; a weak D match, TRBD1 (6 bases). V was trimmed by 2 bases and J by 5 bases, leaving 13 bases between them. This CDR3 has 14 residues. The germline gives CDR1 MNHNS, CDR2 SASEGT.

CDR3 sequence (DNA): TGTGCCAGCAGCACTACAGGGGCCTATGGCTACACCTTC. Encoded protein: CASSTTGAYGYTF. The chain is built from TRBV6-2 or TRBV6-3 and TRBJ1-2; 7 bases line up with TRBD1. Germline V lookup: CDR1 MNHEY, CDR2 SVGEGT. Trimming cost V 6 bases and J 4 bases; bases outside gene matches: 5. The CDR3 consists of 13 residues.

This clonotype was seen repeatedly, ten times or more. V and J are TRBV4-2 and TRBJ1-3; TRBD1 matches at 8 bases. After removal of 3 bases from V and 0 bases from J, the junction contained 13 bases not matched to a gene. CDR1 LGHNA and CDR2 YNFKEQ come from the germline V gene. CDR3 length equals 19 residues. DNA of the CDR3: TGTGCCAGCAGCCATCCCTCCGGGACAGGACTCCTCTCTGGAAACACCATATATTTT. Amino acids: CASSHPSGTGLLSGNTIYF.

This clonotype was seen at least ten times. The CDR3 loop reads CSAIRQGSGHEQFF. The CDR3 bases are TGCAGTGCTATTAGACAGGGGTCGGGTCATGAGCAGTTCTTC. V is TRBV20-1 and J is TRBJ2-1, with 8 nucleotides matching TRBD1. Germline loops: CDR1 DFQATT, CDR2 SNEGSKA (reference sequence). The ends lost 4 bases at V and 8 bases at J; junction bases unmatched: 10. This CDR3 region has 14 residues.

About this clonotype: Just one base apart from a much larger clone, this may be a read error. The chain uses TRBV24-1 and TRBJ2-5, with 10 nucleotides matching TRBD2. The CDR3 runs to 15 residues. Germline assignment: CDR1 KGHDR and CDR2 SFDVKD. The CDR3 loop reads CAASGLAGDPETQYF. The CDR3 DNA reads TGTGCCGCCAGTGGCCTAGCGGGAGACCCAGAGACCCAGTACTTC.

At least ten counts were recorded for this clonotype. The chain is built from TRBV5-1 and TRBJ1-4, with D uncertain. The CDR3 runs 14 residues. V was cut by 0 bases and J by 0 bases, with 3 bases left in between. In germline, CDR1 is SGHRS, CDR2 YFSETQ. CDR3 DNA sequence: TGCGCCAGCAGCTTGGGATCAACTAATGAAAAACTGTTTTTT. Translation gives CASSLGSTNEKLFF.

This clonotype was counted many times. Mismatch with germline at one junction end may stem from a read error. The chain has TRBV7-4 and TRBJ1-5, with a possible D match to TRBD1 (6 bases). The CDR3 loop spans 24 amino acids. Germline CDR1 and CDR2: SGHVT and SQSDAQ. The CDR3 sequence is CASTLPLQGKPVVSHEGSNQPQHF. DNA for the CDR3: TGTGCCAGCACCTTACCTCTACAGGGAAAACCTGTCGTGAGTCACGAAGGTAGCAATCAGCCCCAGCATTTT.

Ten or more counts support this clonotype. V and J are TRBV20-1 and TRBJ2-3, with 12 nucleotides matching TRBD2. The V gene end was trimmed by 1 base and the J gene end by 6 bases; junction bases not matched to a gene: 11. CDR3 size: 17 residues. CDR1 DFQATT and CDR2 SNEGSKA come from the germline V gene (reference sequence). The CDR3 loop is CSARVDLAGGPVDTQYF. DNA of the CDR3: TGCAGTGCTAGAGTCGATCTAGCGGGAGGGCCGGTGGATACGCAGTATTTT.

This clonotype was detected many times. V is TRBV27 and J is TRBJ2-5; 12 bases are shared with TRBD2. CDR3 length: 14 amino acids. Looked up from germline, CDR1 is MNHEY and CDR2 is SMNVEV (reference sequence). The V and J ends lost 4 bases and 5 bases, in that order; junction bases with no gene match: 2. The DNA of the CDR3 is TGTGCCAGCAGTTCCGGACTAGCGGGGGAGACCCAGTACTTC. Residues: CASSSGLAGETQYF.

This clonotype was seen repeatedly, ten times or more. The V gene is TRBV29-1, the J gene TRBJ2-3, with D maybe TRBD1 (5 bases). Germline V gene lookup returns CDR1 SQVTM and CDR2 ANQGSEA. This CDR3 contains 12 residues. Trimming took 3 bases from V and 5 from J, leaving 9 bases between them. CDR3 amino acids: CSVDPGQDTQYF. The CDR3 bases are TGCAGCGTTGACCCCGGACAAGATACGCAGTATTTT.

Only a few counts were recorded for this clonotype. V is TRBV20-1 and J is TRBJ2-3; 12 bases map to TRBD2. The germline V gene encodes CDR1 DFQATT and CDR2 SNEGSKA (reference sequence). This CDR3 has 17 amino acids. V shed 5 bases, J shed 2 bases, and the junction held 11 bases outside the gene matches. The CDR3: CSAGLRLAGVSTDTQYF. The CDR3 region has the DNA TGCAGTGCTGGACTCCGACTAGCGGGGGTGTCCACAGATACGCAGTATTTT.

Ten or more counts support this clonotype. The V and J genes are TRBV29-1 and TRBJ2-1; TRBD1 matches 8 bases. V dropped 6 bases and J dropped 10; count of bases not matched to a gene: 11. Germline lookup yields CDR1 SQVTM and CDR2 ANQGSEA. This CDR3 comprises 13 residues. CDR3 DNA sequence: TGCAGCGTCTCCCGGGACAGGATTGGGGAGCAGTTCTTC. Amino acid sequence: CSVSRDRIGEQFF.

The table lists this clonotype with a few counts. This chain joins TRBV10-3 and TRBJ2-1; D gene unclear. This CDR3 is 11 amino acids long. Germline V gives CDR1 ENHRY, CDR2 SYGVKD. V was clipped by 5 bases and J by 5 bases, with 4 bases between them. The chain's CDR3 is CAISLDNEQFF. In DNA form, the CDR3 reads TGTGCCATCAGTCTAGACAATGAGCAGTTCTTC.

This clonotype has at least ten counts. CDR3 coding DNA: TGCAGTGCTAGAGATGTGGCAGCACAAGAGACCCAGTACTTC. It is translated as CSARDVAAQETQYF. The gene calls are TRBV20-1 and TRBJ2-5; D is unresolved. CDR1 is DFQATT and CDR2 is SNEGSKA in the germline V gene (reference sequence). V was trimmed by 0 bases and J by 2 bases, leaving 10 bases between them. The CDR3 loop spans 14 amino acids.

This clonotype was detected many times. The chain employs TRBV27 and TRBJ1-2; D is uncertain. In germline, CDR1 is MNHEY, CDR2 SMNVEV (reference sequence). Between the trimmed V and J ends, which lost 6 bases and 2 bases, there was a span of 10 bases. The CDR3 has 13 amino acids. The CDR3 coding sequence is TGTGCCAGCAGCCCCCGGGAGAACTATGGCTACACCTTC. This gives the protein CASSPRENYGYTF.

This clonotype has ten or more counts. The V gene is TRBV5-1, the J gene TRBJ2-1; D perhaps matches TRBD2 (6 bases). Germline V gene data show CDR1 as SGHRS and CDR2 as YFSETQ. The CDR3 totals 16 residues. With 4 bases removed from V and 10 bases from J, the gap between germline ends came to 24 bases. The CDR3 reads CASSVTSIRGLGEQFF. CDR3 sequence (DNA): TGCGCCAGCAGCGTTACGAGCATACGGGGGTTAGGGGAGCAGTTCTTC.

In its sample, this clonotype was seen many times. The chain is built from TRBV5-1 and TRBJ2-3, with a weak D call TRBD1 (6 bases). CDR1 is SGHRS, CDR2 YFSETQ, per germline. Trimming shortened V by 5 bases and J by 1 base, and 20 bases separated the two germline ends. The CDR3 runs 17 residues. The CDR3 DNA reads TGCGCCAGCAGGCTTCCGTCCGGGGACACCCGCACAGATACGCAGTATTTT. Encoded protein: CASRLPSGDTRTDTQYF.

This clonotype was recorded many times. This CDR3 is CASSTLGQVNQPQHF. CDR3 in DNA: TGTGCCAGCAGCACACTAGGACAGGTCAATCAGCCCCAGCATTTT. V is TRBV6-2 or TRBV6-3 and J is TRBJ1-5; TRBD1 matches 7 bases. Germline V gene data show CDR1 as MNHEY and CDR2 as SVGEGT. There are 15 residues in the CDR3. With V trimmed by 6 bases and J by 3 bases, 8 bases remained unmatched.

Ten or more counts support this clonotype. The chain combines TRBV5-6 with TRBJ2-1; perhaps TRBD1 as D (6 bases). CDR1 and CDR2 (germline): SGHDT, YYEEEE. The CDR3 spans 16 residues. V was cut by 3 bases and J by 4 bases, with 17 bases left in between. The CDR3 DNA reads TGTGCCAGCAGCTACTCCCTCCGGACAGCTTACAATGAGCAGTTCTTC. Its protein product is CASSYSLRTAYNEQFF.

This clonotype was recorded at least ten times. This chain joins TRBV20-1 and TRBJ2-2, with D perhaps being TRBD1 or TRBD2 (5 bases each). CDR1 and CDR2 from the germline V gene are DFQATT and SNEGSKA (reference sequence). The CDR3 sequence is 14 residues long. Trimming stripped 3 bases from V and 0 bases from J, with 8 bases between. CDR3 in amino acids: CSASRGPNTGELFF. CDR3 nucleotides: TGCAGTGCTAGTCGGGGACCGAACACCGGGGAGCTGTTTTTT.

Ten or more counts support this clonotype. The chain combines TRBV5-1 with TRBJ2-7, with D possibly TRBD1 on 6 matching bases. This CDR3 is 14 amino acids long. Deletions cut 4 bases from V and 7 bases from J, with 18 bases between. CDR1 is SGHRS, CDR2 YFSETQ, per germline. The CDR3 region has the DNA TGCGCCAGCAGCGACACAGGGTCAGATCGGGAGCAGTACTTC. This sequence encodes CASSDTGSDREQYF.

In its sample, this clonotype was seen many times. The chain couples TRBV12-3 or TRBV12-4 to TRBJ2-1; the D gene could be TRBD1 or TRBD2 (5 bases each). This CDR3 comprises 15 residues. The V gene lost 0 bases and the J gene lost 2 bases, with 8 bases spanning the gap. As DNA, the CDR3 is TGTGCCAGCAGTTTAGCGCAGGGACCCTACAATGAGCAGTTCTTC. This translates into CASSLAQGPYNEQFF.

This clonotype has a handful of counts. The V call is TRBV5-1, the J call TRBJ1-1, with 10 bases identical to TRBD1. V lost 9 bases, J lost 1 base, and 15 bases stayed unmatched. The germline gives CDR1 SGHRS, CDR2 YFSETQ. The CDR3 runs to 17 residues. The CDR3 DNA reads TGCGCCACCACTTCTCGCCCGGGACAGGGGCCGAACACTGAAGCTTTCTTT. Its translation: CATTSRPGQGPNTEAFF.